Listed here is a single T cell receptor beta chain. As yet, its antigen is unknown. These data originate in a study of cytomegalovirus exposure and HLA in healthy donors. General study findings and limits: Researchers reportedly found TCR beta sequences accurately predicted most subjects' HLA-A and HLA-B alleles. Later analysis identified over 15,000 TCR beta sequences associated with HLA alleles, using a false discovery rate threshold of 0.05. When a later analysis was performed, an Asian-associated ancestry cluster reportedly had fewer N-insertions than the approximately 680-donor mean.

At the time of sampling, donors were nominally healthy, though unrecorded immune exposures were likely. With 60 Vbeta and 13 Jbeta primers, the PCR was carried out. The data were produced by immunoSEQ multiplex PCR, yet TCRdb's version contains in-frame clones alone and is incomplete. The sample features more than 100,000 clones, with less than 4% in its top ten. V lost 6 bases to trimming and J lost 8 bases; unmatched junction nucleotides: 5. Germline CDR1 reads LNHDA; CDR2 reads SQIVND (reference sequence). The CDR3 spans 13 residues. The clonotype was recovered from a middle-aged man in good health and CMV-seronegative. V gene TRBV19 combines with J gene TRBJ2-5; 11 nucleotides agree with TRBD2. The sample taken for sequencing was PBMCs. The CDR3 is CASSLTSGVTQYF. In DNA form, the CDR3 reads TGTGCCAGTAGCCTGACTAGCGGGGTAACCCAGTACTTC.